This T cell receptor beta chain originates from a study of identical twins. Note on this clonotype: No antigen is known for it.

TCRdb re-called the 5' RACE reads through MiXCR, storing one row per CDR3 protein. There are roughly 540,000 distinct CDR3 sequences in the sample; under 25% occur only once, and around 0.9% lies in the top ten. Study observations and caveats: Fewer insertions were carried by abundant cord blood beta clonotypes, but none was seen in memory repertoires.

These data were likewise used in another study, on T cells expressing NK-cell markers.

This sequence originates from a woman under 30 in good health. Sequencing was done on a sample of CD4+ T cells sorted from blood.

The CDR3 DNA reads TGCGCCAGCAGCCCCGGTGGGGCGGGGAACACCGGGGAGCTGTTTTTT. It translates to CASSPGGAGNTGELFF. This chain joins TRBV5-1 and TRBJ2-2; D tentatively fits TRBD1 or TRBD2 (5 bases each). The CDR3 totals 16 residues. CDR1 and CDR2 (germline): SGHRS, YFSETQ. V shed 4 bases and J shed 1 base, with 14 bases lying between them.